Below, 12 T cell receptor beta chains from the same sample are listed, as sequenced in a study of shared clonotypes between healthy human individuals. Profiled with immunoSEQ multiplex PCR; TCRdb holds only in-frame clones, not every one. In the table there are over 800,000 clones, 80% to 95% of which are singletons. Terminally differentiated effector memory CD45RA+ cells were left out of the naive CD8 fraction, which was CD45RO-negative and positively selected for CCR7. Material: naive CD8+ T cells sorted from blood. These receptor sequences come from a man aged 30 to 39 in good health.

The chain links TRBV6-5 to TRBJ1-1; D unclear. Germline V gene data show CDR1 as MNHEY and CDR2 as SVGAGI. Deletions cut 6 bases from V and 5 bases from J, with 16 bases between. The CDR3 extends over 14 amino acids. The CDR3 is CASSHNGLPTEAFF. CDR3 bases: TGTGCCAGCAGCCACAACGGGCTTCCTACTGAAGCTTTCTTT.

V is TRBV27 and J is TRBJ2-1; 8 positions match TRBD2. After removal of 6 bases from V and 9 bases from J, the junction contained 10 bases not matched to a gene. Germline CDR1 is MNHEY and CDR2 is SMNVEV (reference sequence). The CDR3 covers 14 residues. CDR3 DNA: TGTGCCAGCAGACCCCCCGGACTAGCCGGTGAGCAGTTCTTC. It yields the protein CASRPPGLAGEQFF.

As regards this clone: The same CDR3 arises from other DNA sequences in this sample as well. J is TRBJ2-7 and V is TRBV2; D ambiguous. The CDR3 contains 12 residues. From germline, CDR1 is SNHLY and CDR2 FYNNEI. Trimming removed 6 bases at V and 4 bases at J, with 10 bases between. CDR3 nucleotide sequence: TGTGCCAGCAGCGAACGATTTTACGAGCAGTACTTC. This gives the protein CASSERFYEQYF.

The genes are TRBV23-1 and TRBJ2-7; tentatively, D is TRBD2 (5 bases). TRBV23-1 is labeled an ORF, and its function is uncertain. CDR3 length: 17 amino acids. The ends were cut back, 3 bases at V and 3 bases at J, with 21 bases in the middle. CDR3 amino acids: CASSHPKVGLQFYEQYF. The CDR3 bases are TGCGCCAGCAGTCATCCTAAGGTCGGACTCCAGTTCTACGAGCAGTACTTC.

This chain uses TRBV7-9 with TRBJ2-1; 7 nucleotides align to TRBD1. This CDR3 contains 16 residues. After removal of 6 bases from V and 0 bases from J, the junction contained 8 bases not matched to a gene. Looked up from germline, CDR1 is SEHNR and CDR2 is FQNEAQ (reference sequence). The CDR3 spells CASRPTGTVSYNEQFF. The CDR3 DNA is TGTGCCAGCAGACCAACCGGGACAGTCTCCTACAATGAGCAGTTCTTC. The variable domain in full, with the rest retrieved from reference TRBV7-9 and TRBJ2-1, is DTGVSQNPRHKITKRGQNVTFRCDPISEHNRLYWYRQTLGQGPEFLTYFQNEAQLEKSRLLSDRFSAERPKGSFSTLEIQRTEQGDSAMYLCASRPTGTVSYNEQFFGPGTRLTVL.

This chain joins TRBV4-1 and TRBJ1-5; D not certain. CDR3 length: 14 residues. Trimming left V 0 bases short and J 4 bases short, with 7 bases between. Germline lookup yields CDR1 MGHRA and CDR2 YSYEKL. CDR3 sequence reads: CASSQEDDNQPQHF. CDR3 coding DNA: TGCGCCAGCAGCCAAGAGGACGATAATCAGCCCCAGCATTTT.

This clone has only one observation. V is TRBV7-9 and J is TRBJ2-5, with D unresolved. With 4 bases removed from V and 2 bases from J, the gap between germline ends came to 17 bases. Per germline, CDR1 SEHNR and CDR2 FQNEAQ (reference sequence). The CDR3 sequence is 16 residues long. The CDR3 bases are TGTGCCAGCAGCTGGCACCCCCAATCGCCACAAGAGACCCAGTACTTC. Its translation: CASSWHPQSPQETQYF.

This clone was seen only once. The chain employs TRBV11-3 and TRBJ2-1; D is possibly TRBD2 (7 bases). V was cut by 5 bases and J by 6 bases, with 29 bases left in between. The CDR3 has 19 amino acids. Germline V gene data show CDR1 as SGHNT and CDR2 as YENEEA. The CDR3 here is CASSITGPRGGPTGNEQFF. As DNA, the CDR3 is TGTGCCAGCAGCATAACAGGGCCCAGGGGAGGGCCCACGGGCAATGAGCAGTTCTTC.

The chain has TRBV6-1 and TRBJ1-2; D might be TRBD1 (5 bases). Trimming shortened V by 7 bases and J by 8 bases, and 20 bases separated the two germline ends. Germline values: CDR1 MNHNS, CDR2 SASEGT. This CDR3 has 14 residues. The CDR3 nucleotides read TGTGCCAGCACCCAGGGAGGGGACCTCAGGGGCTACACCTTC. This encodes CASTQGGDLRGYTF.

The chain uses TRBV27 and TRBJ2-7; 10 positions agree with TRBD2. Germline assignment: CDR1 MNHEY and CDR2 SMNVEV (reference sequence). V shed 5 bases and J 2 bases; nucleotides not matched to a gene: 9. The CDR3 sequence is 16 residues long. The CDR3 spells CASSTRLAGRTYEQYF. CDR3 nucleotides: TGTGCCAGCAGTACGCGACTAGCGGGCCGTACCTACGAGCAGTACTTC.

The chain links TRBV27 to TRBJ2-7; 10 bases agree with TRBD1. The CDR3 extends over 16 amino acids. The V and J ends lost 6 bases and 4 bases, in that order; junction bases with no gene match: 12. In germline, CDR1 is MNHEY, CDR2 SMNVEV (reference sequence). The CDR3 DNA follows: TGTGCCAGCAGCGGGGCCGCCGGGACAGGGGCTTACGAGCAGTACTTC. Its protein is CASSGAAGTGAYEQYF.

The rearrangement joins TRBV5-4 to TRBJ2-3; 7 bases line up with TRBD2. CDR1 and CDR2 from the germline V gene are SGHNT and YYREEE (reference sequence). V was pared by 5 bases and J by 2 bases, with 14 bases of the junction left unmatched. The CDR3 has 17 residues. CDR3 sequence reads: CASSDKAPGGDTDTQYF. CDR3 nucleotide sequence: TGTGCCAGCAGTGATAAAGCCCCGGGAGGAGACACAGATACGCAGTATTTT. The complete variable domain, with remaining parts taken from reference TRBV5-4 and TRBJ2-3, reads ETGVTQSPTHLIKTRGQQVTLRCSSQSGHNTVSWYQQALGQGPQFIFQYYREEENGRGNFPPRFSGLQFPNYSSELNVNALELDDSALYLCASSDKAPGGDTDTQYFGPGTRLTVL.